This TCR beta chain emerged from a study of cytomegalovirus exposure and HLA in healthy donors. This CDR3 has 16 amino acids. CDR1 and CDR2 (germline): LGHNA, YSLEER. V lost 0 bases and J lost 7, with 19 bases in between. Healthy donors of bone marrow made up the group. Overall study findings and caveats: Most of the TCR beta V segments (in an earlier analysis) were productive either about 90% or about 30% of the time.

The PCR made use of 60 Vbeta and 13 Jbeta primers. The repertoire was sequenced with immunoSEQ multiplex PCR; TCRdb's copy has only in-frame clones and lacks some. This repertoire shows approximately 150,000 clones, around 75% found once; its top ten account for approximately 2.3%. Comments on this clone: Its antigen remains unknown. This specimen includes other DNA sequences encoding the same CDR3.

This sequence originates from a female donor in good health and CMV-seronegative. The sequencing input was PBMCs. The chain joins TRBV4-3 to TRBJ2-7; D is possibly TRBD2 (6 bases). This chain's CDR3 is CASSQESSSLGGEQYF. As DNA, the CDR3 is TGCGCCAGCAGCCAAGAATCTTCATCCTTGGGAGGAGAGCAGTACTTC.